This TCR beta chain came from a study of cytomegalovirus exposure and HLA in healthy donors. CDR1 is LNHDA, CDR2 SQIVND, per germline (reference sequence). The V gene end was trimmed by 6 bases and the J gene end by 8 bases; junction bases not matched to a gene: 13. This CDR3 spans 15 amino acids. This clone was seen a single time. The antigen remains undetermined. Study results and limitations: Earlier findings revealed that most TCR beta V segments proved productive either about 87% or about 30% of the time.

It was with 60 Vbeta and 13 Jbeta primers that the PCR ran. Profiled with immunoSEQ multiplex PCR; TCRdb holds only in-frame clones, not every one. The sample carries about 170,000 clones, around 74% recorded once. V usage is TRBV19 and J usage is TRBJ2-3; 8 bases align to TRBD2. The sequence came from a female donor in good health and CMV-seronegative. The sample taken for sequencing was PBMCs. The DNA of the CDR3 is TGTGCCAGTAGCAACGGGGGGGCGGACCGGGGTACGCAGTATTTT. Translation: CASSNGGADRGTQYF. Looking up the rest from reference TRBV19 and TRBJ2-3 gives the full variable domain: DGGITQSPKYLFRKEGQNVTLSCEQNLNHDAMYWYRQDPGQGLRLIYYSQIVNDFQKGDIAEGYSVSREKKESFPLTVTSAQKNPTAFYLCASSNGGADRGTQYFGPGTRLTVL.